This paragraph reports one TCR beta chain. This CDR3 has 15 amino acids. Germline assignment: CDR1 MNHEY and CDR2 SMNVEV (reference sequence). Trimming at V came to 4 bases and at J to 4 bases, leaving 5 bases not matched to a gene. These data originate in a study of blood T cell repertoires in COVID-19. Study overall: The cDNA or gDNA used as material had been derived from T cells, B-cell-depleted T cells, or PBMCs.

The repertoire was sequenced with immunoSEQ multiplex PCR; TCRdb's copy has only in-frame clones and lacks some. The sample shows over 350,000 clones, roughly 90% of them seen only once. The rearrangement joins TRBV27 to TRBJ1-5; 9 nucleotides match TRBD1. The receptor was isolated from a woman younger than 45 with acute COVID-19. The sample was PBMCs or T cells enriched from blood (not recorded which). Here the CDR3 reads CASSSAGTGNQPQHF. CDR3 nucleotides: TGTGCCAGCAGTTCAGCAGGGACAGGGAATCAGCCCCAGCATTTT.